In its sample, the clone carrying this T cell receptor (beta chain) was seen once. This specimen comes from a study of PD-1 blockade in mismatch repair-deficient tumors. Looked up from germline, CDR1 is MNHEY and CDR2 is SMNVEV (reference sequence). The trim removed 10 bases at V and 3 bases at J, leaving 8 bases unmatched. The CDR3 runs 13 residues. The assay was immunoSEQ multiplex PCR, and TCRdb's table has in-frame clones only and misses some. The sample lists roughly 130,000 clones, about nine tenths occurring once. This receptor was obtained from an adult with mismatch repair-deficient cancer. The rearrangement joins TRBV27 to TRBJ1-2; TRBD1 aligns across 7 bases. The source was peripheral blood, collected just under 74 weeks after starting pembrolizumab. The chain's CDR3 is CATKDRSDYGYTF. The CDR3 DNA reads TGTGCCACCAAGGACAGGTCTGACTATGGCTACACCTTC.